Included here is one T cell receptor beta chain sequence, with context. Its cognate antigen is unknown. The CDR3 runs to 13 residues. Germline V gene data show CDR1 as SQVTM and CDR2 as ANQGSEA. The V and J ends lost 3 bases and 8 bases, in that order; junction bases with no gene match: 3. The source of the sample is a study of beta chain features in type 1 diabetes. The study's findings and limits: HLA effects on TCRB rearrangement stayed unresolved here. When Type 1 diabetes patients were examined, their TCRB CDR3s proved moderately but significantly shorter in all four CD4+ subsets. Patients' naive, central memory and regulatory TCRB repertoires appeared more alike than those of healthy donors.

Expressed TCRB transcripts were sequenced after all isolated RNA was converted to cDNA. Profiling relied on immunoSEQ multiplex PCR, and the TCRdb table lists in-frame clones only, not all of them. Of around 710,000 clones listed, around 12% are singletons. V usage is TRBV29-1 and J usage is TRBJ1-4; 10 bases agree with TRBD1. Sequencing was done on a sample of naive CD4+ T cells from blood. This sequence originates from a man under 40 with type 1 diabetes. The CDR3 region is CSVDRTGGEKLFF. The CDR3 DNA follows: TGCAGCGTTGACAGGACAGGGGGGGAAAAACTGTTTTTT.